A single sample is the source of the 14 T cell receptor beta chains below, sequenced in a study of long-term antiretroviral therapy in people with HIV. Survey-level resolution applied to immunoSEQ assay v3.0. Only in-frame clones appear in the TCRdb table, and some are missing; sequencing was by immunoSEQ multiplex PCR. The repertoire includes tens of thousands of clones, approximately 83% of them detected once, and roughly 3.8% sits in the top ten. The starting material was unsorted PBMCs, obtained 0.8 years before starting antiretroviral therapy. The receptors come from a man younger than 35 with HIV.

The chain uses TRBV19 and TRBJ2-7; 9 nucleotides match TRBD1. Germline CDR1 and CDR2: LNHDA and SQIVND (reference sequence). The trim removed 5 bases at V and 4 bases at J, leaving 6 bases unmatched. This CDR3 is 14 amino acids long. The CDR3 DNA reads as TGTGCCAGTAGTTTGCGGGACAGGGCTTACGAGCAGTACTTC. Translated: CASSLRDRAYEQYF. The full variable domain, its missing parts supplied by reference TRBV19 and TRBJ2-7, is DGGITQSPKYLFRKEGQNVTLSCEQNLNHDAMYWYRQDPGQGLRLIYYSQIVNDFQKGDIAEGYSVSREKKESFPLTVTSAQKNPTAFYLCASSLRDRAYEQYFGPGTRLTVT.

The CDR3 loop is CASSVGEQYF. DNA for the CDR3: TGTGCCAGCAGTGTGGGGGAGCAGTACTTC. The chain couples TRBV2 to TRBJ2-7; D gene uncertain. Trimming shortened V by 4 bases and J by 7 bases, and 5 bases separated the two germline ends. The CDR3 has 10 residues. The germline V gene has CDR1 SNHLY and CDR2 FYNNEI.

The V call is TRBV11-2, the J call TRBJ2-1, with D uncertain. Trimming removed 1 base from V and 7 bases from J, with 2 bases in between. The CDR3 has 11 amino acids. Germline V gives CDR1 SGHAT, CDR2 FQNNGV. In DNA form, the CDR3 reads TGTGCCAGCAGCTTAGGGAATGAGCAGTTCTTC. It yields the protein CASSLGNEQFF.

The CDR3 reads CASSLVGQGQETQYF. Here the CDR3 DNA reads TGCGCCAGCAGCTTGGTTGGACAGGGTCAAGAGACCCAGTACTTC. The V call is TRBV5-1, the J call TRBJ2-5, with TRBD1 matching 8 bases. CDR1 and CDR2 from the germline V gene are SGHRS and YFSETQ. V was clipped by 0 bases and J by 2 bases; unmatched bases: 3. The length of the CDR3 is 15 residues.

The rearrangement uses TRBV6-6 and TRBJ1-4; no firm D call. Trimming removed 6 bases at V and 3 bases at J, with 11 bases between. The V gene's germline CDR1 is MNHNY and CDR2 SVGAGI (reference sequence). This CDR3 region has 14 residues. CDR3 protein: CASRGSSSNEKLFF. The CDR3 coding sequence is TGTGCCAGCAGGGGCAGTTCATCTAATGAAAAACTGTTTTTT.

V and J are TRBV19 and TRBJ2-4; TRBD1 is a possible D gene (5 bases). Deletions cut 5 bases from V and 4 bases from J, with 12 bases between. The CDR3 consists of 14 residues. Germline-derived CDR1 and CDR2 are LNHDA and SQIVND (reference sequence). CDR3 region: CASSAQGPKNIQYF. The DNA for the CDR3 is TGTGCCAGTAGTGCGCAGGGCCCGAAAAACATTCAGTACTTC.

This sequence joins TRBV7-2 and TRBJ2-7; the D is unclear. From germline, CDR1 is SGHTA and CDR2 FQGNSA. The CDR3 contains 12 residues. Trimming stripped 3 bases from V and 5 bases from J, with 8 bases between. CDR3 coding DNA: TGTGCCAGCAGCTTCACGGCCCACGAGCAGTACTTC. It encodes CASSFTAHEQYF.

This clone has just one count. This chain uses TRBV9 with TRBJ2-1; tentative D call: TRBD2 (5 bases). The ends were cut back, 0 bases at V and 0 bases at J, with 16 bases in the middle. The CDR3 is 18 residues long. Germline-derived CDR1 and CDR2 are SGDLS and YYNGEE. The CDR3 reads CASSVAYSTSGSYNEQFF. The CDR3 DNA reads TGTGCCAGCAGCGTAGCCTATAGTACGAGCGGCTCCTACAATGAGCAGTTCTTC.

V is TRBV13 and J is TRBJ2-1, with 13 bases aligning to TRBD2. CDR1 PRHDT and CDR2 FYEKMQ come from the germline V gene (reference sequence). V dropped 5 bases and J dropped 7; count of bases not matched to a gene: 11. The length of the CDR3 is 17 residues. CDR3: CASSQTSGGPLRNEQFF. The CDR3 coding sequence is TGTGCCAGCAGCCAGACTAGCGGGGGGCCTCTCAGGAATGAGCAGTTCTTC.

V and J are TRBV19 and TRBJ1-2; 7 bases match TRBD1. Unmatched junction bases numbered 7, after V lost 5 bases and J lost 4 bases. The CDR3 runs to 14 residues. The germline V gene encodes CDR1 LNHDA and CDR2 SQIVND (reference sequence). The CDR3 loop reads CASSEKGTVYGYTF. CDR3 DNA sequence: TGTGCCAGTAGTGAGAAAGGGACAGTCTATGGCTACACCTTC.

V is TRBV12-5 and J is TRBJ2-5; tentative D call: TRBD2 (6 bases). The V end lost 3 bases, the J end lost 4 bases, and 9 bases lay between the germline ends. The length of the CDR3 is 13 residues. Per the germline V gene, CDR1 is LGHNT and CDR2 is FRNRAP. The CDR3 sequence: CASGLRGLETQYF. In DNA form, the CDR3 reads TGTGCTAGTGGTTTACGGGGGTTAGAGACCCAGTACTTC.

The V gene is TRBV6-5, the J gene TRBJ1-5; TRBD1 agrees at 7 bases. This CDR3 contains 15 residues. The germline V gene encodes CDR1 MNHEY and CDR2 SVGAGI. V was clipped by 5 bases and J by 0 bases; unmatched bases: 4. CDR3 nucleotide sequence: TGTGCCAGCAGTAACTACAGGGGTAGCAATCAGCCCCAGCATTTT. Translated, it gives CASSNYRGSNQPQHF.

This sequence joins TRBV6-4 and TRBJ1-1; 10 nucleotides align to TRBD1. Germline CDR1 reads MRHNA; CDR2 reads SNTAGT. With V trimmed by 8 bases and J by 4 bases, 7 bases remained unmatched. This CDR3 is built from 14 residues. The chain's CDR3 is CASRTGGDSTEAFF. The CDR3, as DNA: TGTGCCAGCCGGACAGGGGGGGATAGCACTGAAGCTTTCTTT.

V and J are TRBV13 and TRBJ2-2; 7 positions match TRBD2. This CDR3 is built from 16 residues. CDR1 and CDR2 from the germline V gene are PRHDT and FYEKMQ (reference sequence). V trimming: 5 bases; J trimming: 5 bases; junction bases outside the gene matches: 11. CDR3 amino acids: CASSQRLAGATGELFF. CDR3 DNA sequence: TGTGCCAGCAGCCAGCGGTTAGCGGGTGCTACCGGGGAGCTGTTTTTT.